The sequence of this T cell receptor beta chain was determined in a study of blood T cell repertoires in COVID-19. Turning to the study itself: Some COVID-19 samples were acute and others convalescent; all came from the United States, Italy and Spain. Nucleic acid was either cDNA or gDNA, and it came from T cells, B-cell-depleted T cells, or PBMCs.

Enrolled during active infection, Seattle patients were then followed longitudinally. The assay was immunoSEQ multiplex PCR, and TCRdb's table has in-frame clones only and misses some. The sample lists about 420,000 clones; roughly 90% were seen once. Germline loops: CDR1 MNHEY, CDR2 SVGAGI. J lost 4 bases, V lost 4 bases, and 3 bases had no gene match. This CDR3 is built from 14 residues. This chain uses TRBV6-5 with TRBJ1-2; 10 bases line up with TRBD1. Specimen: peripheral blood. This TCR derives from a man younger than 35 with COVID-19, enrolled during active disease. This CDR3 reads CASSSGTGAYGYTF. Here the CDR3 DNA reads TGTGCCAGCAGTTCCGGGACAGGGGCCTATGGCTACACCTTC.